The source of this T cell receptor (beta chain) is a study of blood T cells in healthy people across ages (dated by TCRdb to about 2015). Context from the whole study: In model experiments, roughly one uniquely barcoded TCR beta cDNA molecule per two T cells was captured by template switching. Using deep sequencing normalized with unique cDNA molecular identifiers, the study measured how TCR beta repertoire diversity changes with age. The donors were divided into four age groups: young (average around 17 years), middle-aged (roughly 40), aged (approximately 59) and long-lived (roughly 86). To avoid experimental bias, donors of different ages were randomly spread across the sequencing lanes. Using the same blood draw, the study looked at two additional independent replicas of 1 million unique cDNA reads for two donors, one aged 18 to 30 and the other aged 80 or older.

The V and J ends are trimmed by 4 bases and 3 bases, leaving 10 bases between them. The cysteine opens and the phenylalanine closes a CDR3 of 12 amino acids. The kept DNA is CDR3 alone, 36 bases in frame from the first base. The germline V gene supplies CDR1 SQVTM and CDR2 ANQGSEA. Libraries were built with 5' RACE. The data were produced on an Illumina HiSeq 2500. A second PCR of about 7 to 12 cycles was run with a J-beta primer mix and a sample-barcoded 5' primer. A unique molecular identifier was introduced onto each TCR beta cDNA molecule by a template-switch 5' adaptor carrying 12 random nucleotides. Each sample yielded at least 2.5 million CDR3-containing paired-end reads. All of the RNA was converted into first-strand cDNA using the Mint cDNA synthesis kit, with a TRBC-specific oligonucleotide serving as the primer. Following uracil-DNA glycosylase treatment, all cDNA underwent a first 18-cycle PCR with the universal primers M1SS and BC2_uni_R. The study's own analysis went as follows. For normalization, 1 million high-quality reads were randomly selected from each sample, with every read carrying a distinct molecular identifier. Reads sharing molecular identifiers were discarded rather than binned into consensus sequences. MiTCR, run with a Q25 quality threshold and the strictest error-elimination algorithm, handled CDR3 identification, clonotype clustering and error correction. Lower-bound total TCR beta diversity was estimated with a nonparametric unseen species model using Euler transformation. The raw public data were reprocessed by TCRdb itself: fastp quality trimming at Q25, MiXCR clonotype calling, in-frame beta chains only. Each CDR3 protein gets just one entry, which takes the most common genes and DNA from the rows behind it. The V and J calls here are based on TCRdb, not the publication. For this sample there are 1 million to 1.2 million distinct CDR3 sequences; approximately 38% appear just once. The ten largest account for about 12% of the sample.

Donors were a few dozen systemically healthy Caucasian individuals from Russia aged roughly 6 to 90 years. Each donor gave 8 to 10 milliliters of peripheral blood, collected into EDTA-treated Vacutainer tubes. Ficoll-Paque density-gradient centrifugation was used to isolate PBMCs, with at least 6.5 million obtained per sample. Total RNA was extracted from PBMCs with Trizol reagent, with at least 5.5 micrograms obtained per sample. The percentages of naive CD45RAhigh/CD27high T cells were determined by flow cytometry on a PBMC aliquot from every donor. As regards this clonotype: Its cognate antigen has yet to be identified. Base qualities are missing; no much larger clone stands one base away.

Results and caveats for the whole study, not just this receptor: Estimates of total diversity from one million sequenced T cells were regarded as lower bounds and underestimates. Bulk unsorted PBMC profiling prevented conclusive comparison of naive and antigen-experienced compartments. Observed TCR beta diversity per million T cells fell roughly linearly with age, and a significant reduction was already apparent by age around 40. Compared with the aged group, the long-lived group had more naive CD4+ T cells, fewer expanded clones and increased TCR diversity, suggesting age selection. Donor CMV infection status was unknown, potentially confounding age-related changes in expanded clonotypes. Observed TCR beta diversity correlated strongly with the percentage of naive T cells measured by flow cytometry.

This TCR came from a man aged 18 to 29 in good health. Sequenced sample: blood. This receptor chain uses TRBV29-1 and TRBJ2-7; the D gene cannot be named for sure. The DNA reads as follows: TGCAGCGTTGCGGATCCCGGCTACGAGCAGTACTTC. The translation is CSVADPGYEQYF.